This entry is about one T cell receptor (beta chain). Its antigen is unidentified. The data were obtained in a study of CD8 T cells in ankylosing spondylitis. Overall study results and limits: Blood from ankylosing spondylitis patients appeared to carry a characteristic roughly eight-variant TCR beta motif.

Each TCR beta library was made by quantitative 5'-RACE that incorporated molecular barcodes. TCRdb independently ran MiXCR on the 5' RACE reads; one entry per CDR3 protein. The sample has roughly 440,000 distinct CDR3 sequences; more than 15% are singletons. The CDR3 consists of 15 residues. The V end lost 5 bases, the J end lost 0 bases, and 13 bases lay between the germline ends. Germline CDR1 reads MDHEN; CDR2 reads SYDVKM. The chain has TRBV28 and TRBJ1-1; D remains ambiguous. The source material was blood, either unsorted or a sorted T cell fraction (not recorded which). The origin of this receptor is a male donor with ankylosing spondylitis. CDR3 region: CASSPTRFLNTEAFF. In DNA form, the CDR3 reads TGTGCCAGCAGTCCGACCAGGTTCTTGAACACTGAAGCTTTCTTT.